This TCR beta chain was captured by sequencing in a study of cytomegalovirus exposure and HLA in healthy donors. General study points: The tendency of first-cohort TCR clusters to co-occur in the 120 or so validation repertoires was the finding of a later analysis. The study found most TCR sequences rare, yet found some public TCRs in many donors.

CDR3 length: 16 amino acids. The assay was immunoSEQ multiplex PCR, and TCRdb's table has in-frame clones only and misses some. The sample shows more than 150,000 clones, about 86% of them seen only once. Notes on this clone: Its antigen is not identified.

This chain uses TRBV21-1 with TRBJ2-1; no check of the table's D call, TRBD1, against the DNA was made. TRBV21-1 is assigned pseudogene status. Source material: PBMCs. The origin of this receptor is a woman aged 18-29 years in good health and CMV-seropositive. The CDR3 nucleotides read TGTGCCAGCAGCGCCCGAACACAGGGGGCGTGCAATGAGCAGTTCTTC. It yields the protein CASSARTQGACNEQFF.